This T cell receptor beta chain was documented in a study of PD-L1 blockade in urothelial cancer. Across the study: At 3 weeks after treatment start (second dose) and again at 6 weeks, blood was analyzed. Whole-study results and caveats: Pretreatment clonality of the blood TCR repertoire below the median was predictive of superior survival.

Profiling relied on immunoSEQ multiplex PCR, and the TCRdb table lists in-frame clones only, not all of them. The sample shows tens of thousands of clones, about 90% of them seen only once. Germline loops: CDR1 SGDLS, CDR2 YYNGEE. Trimming left V 4 bases short and J 8 bases short, with 22 bases between. The CDR3 spans 16 residues. This clone was seen just once. Its cognate antigen is unknown. The specimen was PBMCs, collected around atezolizumab (anti-PD-L1) treatment. This sequence was found in a man aged 55 to 70 with urothelial cancer. V is TRBV9 and J is TRBJ2-1; possible D gene TRBD2, 6 bases. The CDR3 here is CASSPQSAGPGDEQFF. For the CDR3, the DNA is TGTGCCAGCAGCCCCCAATCGGCGGGACCTGGCGATGAGCAGTTCTTC. Based on the CDR3 plus reference TRBV9 and TRBJ2-1, the full variable domain is DSGVTQTPKHLITATGQRVTLRCSPRSGDLSVYWYQQSLDQGLQFLIQYYNGEERAKGNILERFSAQQFPDLHSELNLSSLELGDSALYFCASSPQSAGPGDEQFFGPGTRLTVL.